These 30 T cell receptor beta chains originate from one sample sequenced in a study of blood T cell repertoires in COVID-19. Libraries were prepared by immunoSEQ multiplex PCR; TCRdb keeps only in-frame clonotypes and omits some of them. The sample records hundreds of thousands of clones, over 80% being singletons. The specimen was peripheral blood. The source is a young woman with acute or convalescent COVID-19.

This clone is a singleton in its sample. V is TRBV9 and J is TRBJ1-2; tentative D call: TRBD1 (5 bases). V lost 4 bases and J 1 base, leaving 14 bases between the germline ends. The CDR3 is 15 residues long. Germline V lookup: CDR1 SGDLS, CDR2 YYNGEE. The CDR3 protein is CASSSQGFGNYGYTF. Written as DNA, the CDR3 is TGTGCCAGCAGCTCCCAGGGATTTGGTAACTATGGCTACACCTTC. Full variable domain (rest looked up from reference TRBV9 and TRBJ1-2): DSGVTQTPKHLITATGQRVTLRCSPRSGDLSVYWYQQSLDQGLQFLIQYYNGEERAKGNILERFSAQQFPDLHSELNLSSLELGDSALYFCASSSQGFGNYGYTFGSGTRLTVV.

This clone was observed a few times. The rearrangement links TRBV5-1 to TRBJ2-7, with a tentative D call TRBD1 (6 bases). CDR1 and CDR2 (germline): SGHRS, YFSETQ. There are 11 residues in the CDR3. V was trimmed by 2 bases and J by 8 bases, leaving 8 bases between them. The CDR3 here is CASSLTGQQYF. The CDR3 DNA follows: TGCGCCAGCAGCTTAACAGGGCAGCAGTACTTC.

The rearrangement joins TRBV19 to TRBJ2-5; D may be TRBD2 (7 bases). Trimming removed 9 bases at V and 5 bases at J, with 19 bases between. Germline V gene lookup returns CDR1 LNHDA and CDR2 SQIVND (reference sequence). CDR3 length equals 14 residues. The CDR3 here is CASREGGFPETQYF. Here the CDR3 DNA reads TGTGCCAGCCGAGAGGGGGGGTTTCCGGAGACCCAGTACTTC.

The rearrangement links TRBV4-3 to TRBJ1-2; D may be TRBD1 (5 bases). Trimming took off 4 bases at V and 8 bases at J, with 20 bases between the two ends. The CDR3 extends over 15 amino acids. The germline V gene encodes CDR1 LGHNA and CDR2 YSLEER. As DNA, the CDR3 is TGCGCCAGCAGCCCCCTGAGGGACTCGGGGGGGGGCTACACCTTC. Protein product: CASSPLRDSGGGYTF.

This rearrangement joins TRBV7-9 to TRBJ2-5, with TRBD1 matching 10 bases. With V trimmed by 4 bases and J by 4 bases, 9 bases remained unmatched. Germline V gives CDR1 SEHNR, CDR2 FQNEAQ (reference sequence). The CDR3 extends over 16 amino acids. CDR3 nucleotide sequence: TGTGCCAGCAGCTCCAATCGACAGGGGGCAGGAGAGACCCAGTACTTC. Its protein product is CASSSNRQGAGETQYF.

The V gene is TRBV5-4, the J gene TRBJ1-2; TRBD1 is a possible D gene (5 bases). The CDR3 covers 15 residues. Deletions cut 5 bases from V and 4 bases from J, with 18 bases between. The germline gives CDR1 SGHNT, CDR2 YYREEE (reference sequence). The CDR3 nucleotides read TGTGCCAGCAGAGTACAGGTATCCCCCATCTATGGCTACACCTTC. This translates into CASRVQVSPIYGYTF. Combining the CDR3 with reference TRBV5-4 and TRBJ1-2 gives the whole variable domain ETGVTQSPTHLIKTRGQQVTLRCSSQSGHNTVSWYQQALGQGPQFIFQYYREEENGRGNFPPRFSGLQFPNYSSELNVNALELDDSALYLCASRVQVSPIYGYTFGSGTRLTVV.

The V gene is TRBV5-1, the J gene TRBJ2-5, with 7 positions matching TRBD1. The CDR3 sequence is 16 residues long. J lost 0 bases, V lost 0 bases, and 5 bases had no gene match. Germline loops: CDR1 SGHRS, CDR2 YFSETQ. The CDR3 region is CASSLGVTGNQETQYF. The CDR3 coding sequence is TGCGCCAGCAGCTTGGGGGTGACAGGGAACCAAGAGACCCAGTACTTC.

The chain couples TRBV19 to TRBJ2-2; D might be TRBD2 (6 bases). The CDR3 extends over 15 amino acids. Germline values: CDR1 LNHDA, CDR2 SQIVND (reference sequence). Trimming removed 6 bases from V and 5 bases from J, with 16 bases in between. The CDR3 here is CASRSGGKVTGELFF. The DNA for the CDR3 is TGTGCCAGTAGAAGTGGAGGGAAGGTGACCGGGGAGCTGTTTTTT.

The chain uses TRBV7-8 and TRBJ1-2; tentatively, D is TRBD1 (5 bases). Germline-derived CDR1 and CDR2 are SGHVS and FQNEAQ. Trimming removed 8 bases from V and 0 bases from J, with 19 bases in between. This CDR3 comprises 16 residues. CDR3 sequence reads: CASGDSYHDSNYGYTF. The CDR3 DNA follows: TGTGCCAGCGGTGACAGCTACCACGATTCTAACTATGGCTACACCTTC.

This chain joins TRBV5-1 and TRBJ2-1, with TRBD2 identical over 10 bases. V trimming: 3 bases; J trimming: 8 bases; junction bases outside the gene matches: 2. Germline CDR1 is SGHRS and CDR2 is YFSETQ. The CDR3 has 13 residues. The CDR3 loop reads CASSSLAGDEQFF. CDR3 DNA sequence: TGCGCCAGCAGCTCTCTAGCGGGGGATGAGCAGTTCTTC.

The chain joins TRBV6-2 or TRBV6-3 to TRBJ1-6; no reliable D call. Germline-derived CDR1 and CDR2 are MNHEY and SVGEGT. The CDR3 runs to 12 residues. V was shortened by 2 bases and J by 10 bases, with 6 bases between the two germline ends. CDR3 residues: CASSYENSPLHF. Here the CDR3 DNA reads TGTGCCAGCAGTTACGAGAACTCACCCCTCCACTTT.

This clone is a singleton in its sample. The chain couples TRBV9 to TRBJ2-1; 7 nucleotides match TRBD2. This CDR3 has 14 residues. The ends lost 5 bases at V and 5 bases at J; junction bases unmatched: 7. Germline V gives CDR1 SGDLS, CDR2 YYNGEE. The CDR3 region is CASSASGGHNEQFF. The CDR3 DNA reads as TGTGCCAGCAGTGCGTCGGGGGGTCACAATGAGCAGTTCTTC.

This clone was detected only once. The CDR3 loop is CASSVESWGSGNTIYF. As DNA, the CDR3 is TGTGCCAGCAGCGTAGAATCTTGGGGCAGCGGAAACACCATATATTTT. The chain carries TRBV9 and TRBJ1-3; TRBD1 might be the D (5 bases). V was trimmed by 0 bases and J by 4 bases, leaving 14 bases between them. This CDR3 spans 16 amino acids. Looked up from germline, CDR1 is SGDLS and CDR2 is YYNGEE.

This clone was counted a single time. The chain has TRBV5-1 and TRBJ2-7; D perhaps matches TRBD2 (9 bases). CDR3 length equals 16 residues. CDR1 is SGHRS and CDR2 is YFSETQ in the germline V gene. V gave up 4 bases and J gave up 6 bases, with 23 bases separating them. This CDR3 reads CASSAKRGAGGREQYF. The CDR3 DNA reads TGCGCCAGCAGCGCCAAGCGGGGGGCAGGGGGCCGCGAGCAGTACTTC. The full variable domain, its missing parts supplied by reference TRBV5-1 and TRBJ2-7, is KAGVTQTPRYLIKTRGQQVTLSCSPISGHRSVSWYQQTPGQGLQFLFEYFSETQRNKGNFPGRFSGRQFSNSRSEMNVSTLELGDSALYLCASSAKRGAGGREQYFGPGTRLTVT.

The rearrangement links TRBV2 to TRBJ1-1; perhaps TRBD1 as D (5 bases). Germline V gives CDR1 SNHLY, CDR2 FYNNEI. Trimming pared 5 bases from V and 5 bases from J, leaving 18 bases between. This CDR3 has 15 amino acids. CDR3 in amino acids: CASSFAGRDFTEAFF. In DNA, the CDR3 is TGTGCCAGCAGTTTTGCCGGACGGGACTTTACTGAAGCTTTCTTT.

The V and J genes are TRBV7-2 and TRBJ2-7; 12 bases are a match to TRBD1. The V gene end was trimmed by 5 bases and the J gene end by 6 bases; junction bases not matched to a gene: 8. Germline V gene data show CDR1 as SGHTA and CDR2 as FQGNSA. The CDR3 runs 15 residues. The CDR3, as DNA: TGTGCCAGCAGCCTATCCGGGACAGGGGGCGGCGAGCAGTACTTC. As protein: CASSLSGTGGGEQYF.

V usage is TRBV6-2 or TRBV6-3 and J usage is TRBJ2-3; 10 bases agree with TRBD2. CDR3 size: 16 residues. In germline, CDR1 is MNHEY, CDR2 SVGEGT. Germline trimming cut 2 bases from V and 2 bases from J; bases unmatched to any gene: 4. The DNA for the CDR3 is TGTGCCAGCAGTTACCAGCGGGGGGGGGCCACAGATACGCAGTATTTT. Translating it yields CASSYQRGGATDTQYF.

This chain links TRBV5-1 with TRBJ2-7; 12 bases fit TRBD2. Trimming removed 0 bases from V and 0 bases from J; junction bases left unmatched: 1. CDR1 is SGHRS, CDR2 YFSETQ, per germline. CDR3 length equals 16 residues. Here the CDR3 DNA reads TGCGCCAGCAGCTTGGGGACTAGCGGGGTCTCCTACGAGCAGTACTTC. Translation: CASSLGTSGVSYEQYF.

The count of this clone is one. The CDR3 is CASSSHRGKDSPQHF. Here the CDR3 DNA reads TGTGCCAGTAGTAGTCACAGGGGAAAAGATTCGCCCCAGCATTTT. The chain recombines TRBV19 with TRBJ1-5, with TRBD1 identical over 7 bases. The germline CDR1 and CDR2 sequences are LNHDA and SQIVND (reference sequence). V lost 4 bases and J lost 9; bases outside the gene matches: 12. This CDR3 has 15 residues.

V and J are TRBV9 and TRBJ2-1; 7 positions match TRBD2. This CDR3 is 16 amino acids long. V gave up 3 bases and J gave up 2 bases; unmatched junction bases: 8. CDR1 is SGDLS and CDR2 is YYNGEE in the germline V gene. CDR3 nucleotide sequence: TGTGCCAGCAGCGCCTCTAGGGAGGGGCCCTACAATGAGCAGTTCTTC. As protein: CASSASREGPYNEQFF. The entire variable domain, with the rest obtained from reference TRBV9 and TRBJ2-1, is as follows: DSGVTQTPKHLITATGQRVTLRCSPRSGDLSVYWYQQSLDQGLQFLIQYYNGEERAKGNILERFSAQQFPDLHSELNLSSLELGDSALYFCASSASREGPYNEQFFGPGTRLTVL.

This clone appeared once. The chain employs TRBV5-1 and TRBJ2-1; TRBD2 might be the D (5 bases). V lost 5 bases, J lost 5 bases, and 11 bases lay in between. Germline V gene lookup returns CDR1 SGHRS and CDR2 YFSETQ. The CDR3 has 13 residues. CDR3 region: CASRSERNNEQFF. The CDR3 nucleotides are TGCGCCAGCAGGAGCGAGCGGAACAATGAGCAGTTCTTC.

The CDR3 DNA sequence: TGTGCCAGCAGTTTAGAAGAGGTGGAGCAGTACTTC. It is translated as CASSLEEVEQYF. This chain joins TRBV12-3 or TRBV12-4 and TRBJ2-7; D remains ambiguous. The V end lost 1 base, the J end lost 7 bases, and 8 bases lay between the germline ends. This CDR3 comprises 12 residues.

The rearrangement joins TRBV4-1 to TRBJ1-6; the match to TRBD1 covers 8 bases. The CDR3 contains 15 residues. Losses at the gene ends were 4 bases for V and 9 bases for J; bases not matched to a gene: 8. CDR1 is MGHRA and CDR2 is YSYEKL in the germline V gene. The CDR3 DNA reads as TGCGCCAGCAGCCCTTGGACAGGGCTAGTTTCACCCCTCCACTTT. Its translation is CASSPWTGLVSPLHF.

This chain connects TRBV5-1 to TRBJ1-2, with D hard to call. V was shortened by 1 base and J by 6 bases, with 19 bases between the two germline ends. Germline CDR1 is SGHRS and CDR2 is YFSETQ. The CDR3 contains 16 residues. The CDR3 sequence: CASSLSPAGNLDGYTF. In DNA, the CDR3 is TGCGCCAGCAGCTTGTCTCCGGCCGGGAACTTAGATGGCTACACCTTC.

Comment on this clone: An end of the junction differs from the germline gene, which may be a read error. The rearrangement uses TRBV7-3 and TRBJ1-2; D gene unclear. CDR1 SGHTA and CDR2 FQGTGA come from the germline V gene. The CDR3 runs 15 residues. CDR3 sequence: CASSLTRVANYGYTF. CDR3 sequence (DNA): TGTGCCAGCAGCCTAACGAGGGTAGCTAACTATGGCTACACCTTC.

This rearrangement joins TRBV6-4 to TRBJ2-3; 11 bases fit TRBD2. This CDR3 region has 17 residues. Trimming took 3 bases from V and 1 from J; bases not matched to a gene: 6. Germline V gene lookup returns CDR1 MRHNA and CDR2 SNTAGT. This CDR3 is CASSEGETSGGTDTQYF. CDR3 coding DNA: TGTGCCAGCAGTGAAGGGGAGACTAGCGGGGGCACAGATACGCAGTATTTT.

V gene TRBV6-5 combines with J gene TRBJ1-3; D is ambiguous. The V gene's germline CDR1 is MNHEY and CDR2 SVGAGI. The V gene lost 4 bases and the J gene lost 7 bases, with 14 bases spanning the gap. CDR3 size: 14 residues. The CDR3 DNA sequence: TGTGCCAGCAGTTCCGGACCCCGGAGGAACACCATATATTTT. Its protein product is CASSSGPRRNTIYF.

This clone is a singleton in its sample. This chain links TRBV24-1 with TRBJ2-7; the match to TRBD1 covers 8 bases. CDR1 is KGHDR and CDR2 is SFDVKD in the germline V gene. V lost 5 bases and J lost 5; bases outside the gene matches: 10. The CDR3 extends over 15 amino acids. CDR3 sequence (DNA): TGTGCCACCAGTGGAGCATCCGGGACAGGCGACGAGCAGTACTTC. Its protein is CATSGASGTGDEQYF.

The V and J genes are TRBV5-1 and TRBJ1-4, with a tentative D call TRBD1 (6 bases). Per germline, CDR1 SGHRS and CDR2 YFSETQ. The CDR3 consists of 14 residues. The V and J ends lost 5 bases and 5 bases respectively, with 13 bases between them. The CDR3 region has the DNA TGCGCCAGCAGGGAATGGCAGGGGAATGAAAAACTGTTTTTT. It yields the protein CASREWQGNEKLFF.

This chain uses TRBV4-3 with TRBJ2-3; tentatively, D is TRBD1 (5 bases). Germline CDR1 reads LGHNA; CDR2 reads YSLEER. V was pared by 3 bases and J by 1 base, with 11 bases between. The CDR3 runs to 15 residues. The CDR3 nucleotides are TGCGCCAGCAGCCACCCAGGGCTGGGCACAGATACGCAGTATTTT. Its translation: CASSHPGLGTDTQYF.